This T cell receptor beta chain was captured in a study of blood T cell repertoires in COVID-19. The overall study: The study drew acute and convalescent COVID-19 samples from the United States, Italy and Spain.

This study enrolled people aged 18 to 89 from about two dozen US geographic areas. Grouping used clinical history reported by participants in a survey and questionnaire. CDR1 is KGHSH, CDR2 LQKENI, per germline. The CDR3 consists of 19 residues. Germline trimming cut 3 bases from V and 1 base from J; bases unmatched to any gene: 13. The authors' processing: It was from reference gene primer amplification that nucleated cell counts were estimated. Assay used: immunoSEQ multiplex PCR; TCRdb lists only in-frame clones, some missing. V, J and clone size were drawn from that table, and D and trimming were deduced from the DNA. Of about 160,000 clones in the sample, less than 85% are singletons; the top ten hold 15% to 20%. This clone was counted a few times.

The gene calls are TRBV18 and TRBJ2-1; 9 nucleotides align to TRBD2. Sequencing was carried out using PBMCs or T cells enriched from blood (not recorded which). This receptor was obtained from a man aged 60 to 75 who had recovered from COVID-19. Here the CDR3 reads CASSPPKSSGDLSYNEQFF. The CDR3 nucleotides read TGTGCCAGCTCACCCCCCAAATCTAGCGGGGACCTTTCCTACAATGAGCAGTTCTTC.